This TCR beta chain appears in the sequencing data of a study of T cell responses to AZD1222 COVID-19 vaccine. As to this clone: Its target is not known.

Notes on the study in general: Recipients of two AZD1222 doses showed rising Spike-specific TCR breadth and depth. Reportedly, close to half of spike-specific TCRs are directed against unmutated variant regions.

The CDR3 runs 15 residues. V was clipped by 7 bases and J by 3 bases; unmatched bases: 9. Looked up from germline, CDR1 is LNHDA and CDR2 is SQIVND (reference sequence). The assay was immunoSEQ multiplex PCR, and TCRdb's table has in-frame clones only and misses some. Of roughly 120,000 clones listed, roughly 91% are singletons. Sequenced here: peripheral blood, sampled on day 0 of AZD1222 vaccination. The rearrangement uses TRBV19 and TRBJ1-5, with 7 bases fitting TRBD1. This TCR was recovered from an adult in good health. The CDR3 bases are TGTGCCAGTACATTCCTCCAGGGGGACAATCAGCCCCAGCATTTT. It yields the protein CASTFLQGDNQPQHF.